This T cell receptor beta chain appears in the sequencing data of a study of cytomegalovirus exposure and HLA in healthy donors. Study-level results: In vitro work confirmed that a few CMV-associated chains recognize CMV antigens. Investigators reported 164 TCR beta chains as tied to cytomegalovirus. In terms of immune exposure information, only CMV serostatus was available.

Germline V CDR1 and CDR2: SGHRS, YFSETQ. With 5 bases clipped from V and 6 bases from J, the junction kept 6 bases outside the gene matches. This CDR3 spans 14 amino acids. The study ran its PCR with 60 Vbeta and 13 Jbeta primers. Original methodology: Per a later analysis, the number of unique TCR beta chains was approximately 80 million, of which roughly 10 million were shared. Sequenced by immunoSEQ multiplex PCR; TCRdb stores in-frame clones only, minus some. That table gives V, J and clone size, and the DNA gave D and trimming. This table holds 210,000 or so clones, about 77% found once. On this clone itself: Its specificity is unknown.

This receptor was obtained from a woman in her 30s in good health and CMV-seropositive. The gene calls are TRBV5-1 and TRBJ1-2; 11 nucleotides align to TRBD1. The sequencing sample was made of PBMCs. CDR3 nucleotide sequence: TGCGCCAGCAGTGGACAGGGGGCGCAAGATGGCTACACCTTC. It yields the protein CASSGQGAQDGYTF.